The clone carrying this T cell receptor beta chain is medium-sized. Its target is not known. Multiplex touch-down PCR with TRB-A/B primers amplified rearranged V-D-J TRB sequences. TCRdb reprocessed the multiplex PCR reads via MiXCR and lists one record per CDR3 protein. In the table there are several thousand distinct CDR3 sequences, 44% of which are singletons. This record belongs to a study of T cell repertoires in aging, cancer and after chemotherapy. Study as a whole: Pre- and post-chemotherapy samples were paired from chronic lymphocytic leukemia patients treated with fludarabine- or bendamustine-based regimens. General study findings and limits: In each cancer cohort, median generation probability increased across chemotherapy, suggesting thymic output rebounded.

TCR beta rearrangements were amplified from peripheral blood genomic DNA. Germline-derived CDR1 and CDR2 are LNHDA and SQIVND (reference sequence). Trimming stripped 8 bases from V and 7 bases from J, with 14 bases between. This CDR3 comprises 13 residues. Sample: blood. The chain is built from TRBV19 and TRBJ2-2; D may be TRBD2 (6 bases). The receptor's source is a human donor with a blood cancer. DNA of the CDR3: TGTGCCAGTGTTAGCGGTCGGGACGGGGAGCTGTTTTTT. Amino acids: CASVSGRDGELFF.